The table lists the clone carrying this T cell receptor (beta chain) with a count of one. The data were taken from a study of T cell repertoires in ileal Crohn's disease. The CDR3 loop spans 16 amino acids. CDR1 and CDR2 from the germline V gene are LNHDA and SQIVND (reference sequence). Between the trimmed V and J ends, which lost 5 bases and 5 bases, there was a span of 19 bases. TCRdb's table, derived via immunoSEQ multiplex PCR, lists solely in-frame clones and lacks some. The profile shows thousands of clones, around 83% of them singletons. The chain combines TRBV19 with TRBJ2-1; maybe TRBD2 (7 bases). The sequence came from an adult with Crohn's disease. Material: ileal tissue. CDR3 nucleotides: TGTGCCAGTAGTGACCCCTACGGCGGGGGCCACAATGAGCAGTTCTTC. Amino acid sequence: CASSDPYGGGHNEQFF.